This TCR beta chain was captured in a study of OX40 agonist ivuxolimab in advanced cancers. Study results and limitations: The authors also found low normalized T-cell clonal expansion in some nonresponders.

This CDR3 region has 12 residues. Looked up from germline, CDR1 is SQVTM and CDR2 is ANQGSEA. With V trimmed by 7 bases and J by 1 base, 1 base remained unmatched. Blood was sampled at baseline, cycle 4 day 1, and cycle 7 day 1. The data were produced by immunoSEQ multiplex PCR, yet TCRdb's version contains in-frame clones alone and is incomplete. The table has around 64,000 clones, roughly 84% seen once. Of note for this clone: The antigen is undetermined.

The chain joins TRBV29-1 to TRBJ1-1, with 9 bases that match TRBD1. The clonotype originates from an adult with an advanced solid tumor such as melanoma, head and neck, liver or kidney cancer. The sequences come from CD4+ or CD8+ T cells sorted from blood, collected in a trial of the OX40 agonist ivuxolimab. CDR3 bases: TGCAGCGGGGGACAGGGGAACACTGAAGCTTTCTTT. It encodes CSGGQGNTEAFF.